Listed below are T cell receptor beta chains from one sample, sequenced in a study of a mutant IDH1 vaccine in newly diagnosed glioma. TCRdb keeps only in-frame clones here, not all; method: immunoSEQ multiplex PCR. The sample consists of roughly 25,000 clones, about 81% of them appearing once. These receptors have no identified antigens. Sequencing was performed on PBMCs, taken from a glioma patient whose treatment included an IDH1 peptide vaccine. These receptors were obtained from a man aged 35 to 55 with glioma. Some clones in this sample may be carry-over from other donors' samples. CDR3s include the opening cysteine and the closing phenylalanine or tryptophan. The order of the fields is clone size, V gene, J gene, D gene, CDR3 protein, CDR3 DNA. The D gene is left open where the match is weak. Size tells how often a clone was seen (once, few, many) or the class of an expanded clone, and some rows leave it out.

clone_size: -
v_call: TRBV7-6
j_call: TRBJ2-5
d_call: -
cdr3_aa: CASSPKGGAWETQYF
cdr3_nt: TGTGCCAGCAGTCCCAAGGGGGGGGCGTGGGAGACCCAGTACTTC

clone_size: -
v_call: TRBV6-6
j_call: TRBJ2-5
d_call: -
cdr3_aa: CASSYRQVQETQYF
cdr3_nt: TGTGCCAGCAGTTACCGGCAGGTTCAAGAGACCCAGTACTTC

clone_size: -
v_call: TRBV20-1
j_call: TRBJ1-4
d_call: -
cdr3_aa: CARAGEKLFF
cdr3_nt: TGCGCGCGAGCGGGTGAAAAACTGTTTTTT

clone_size: -
v_call: TRBV28
j_call: TRBJ1-1
d_call: -
cdr3_aa: CASSSIRTEAFF
cdr3_nt: TGTGCCAGCAGTTCAATTAGAACTGAAGCTTTCTTT

clone_size: -
v_call: TRBV9
j_call: TRBJ1-1
d_call: -
cdr3_aa: CASSVAPSGFEAFF
cdr3_nt: TGTGCCAGCAGCGTAGCCCCCTCAGGATTCGAAGCTTTCTTT

clone_size: -
v_call: TRBV11-1
j_call: TRBJ2-1
d_call: TRBD1
cdr3_aa: CASSLGDRGRDNEQFF
cdr3_nt: TGTGCCAGCAGCTTGGGGGACAGGGGGCGTGACAATGAGCAGTTCTTC

clone_size: -
v_call: TRBV5-1
j_call: TRBJ1-2
d_call: -
cdr3_aa: CASSSALGPGGRGYTF
cdr3_nt: TGCGCCAGCAGCTCTGCCCTCGGACCCGGAGGCCGTGGCTACACCTTC

clone_size: medium-sized
v_call: TRBV15
j_call: TRBJ1-5
d_call: -
cdr3_aa: CATSSPEEPQHF
cdr3_nt: TGTGCCACCAGCAGCCCTGAGGAGCCCCAGCATTTT

clone_size: -
v_call: TRBV6-1
j_call: TRBJ1-2
d_call: -
cdr3_aa: CASSRDSDHYGYTF
cdr3_nt: TGTGCCAGCTCACGCGACTCAGACCACTATGGCTACACCTTC

clone_size: -
v_call: TRBV6-1
j_call: TRBJ1-1
d_call: -
cdr3_aa: CASSPGTANTEAFF
cdr3_nt: TGTGCCAGCAGTCCGGGGACGGCGAACACTGAAGCTTTCTTT

clone_size: -
v_call: TRBV2
j_call: TRBJ2-5
d_call: TRBD1
cdr3_aa: CASERDRRYQETQYF
cdr3_nt: TGTGCCAGCGAAAGGGACAGGAGGTACCAAGAGACCCAGTACTTC

clone_size: -
v_call: TRBV30
j_call: TRBJ1-6
d_call: -
cdr3_aa: CAWSVMLRGLRNSPLHF
cdr3_nt: TGTGCCTGGAGTGTGATGCTACGGGGACTGAGGAATTCACCCCTCCACTTT

clone_size: -
v_call: TRBV7-9
j_call: TRBJ1-1
d_call: -
cdr3_aa: CAGKLGTEAFF
cdr3_nt: TGTGCCGGTAAACTGGGCACTGAAGCTTTCTTT

clone_size: -
v_call: TRBV5-1
j_call: TRBJ1-4
d_call: -
cdr3_aa: CASSLQGGAVNEKLFF
cdr3_nt: TGCGCCAGCAGCTTGCAGGGTGGGGCAGTTAATGAAAAACTGTTTTTT

clone_size: once
v_call: TRBV19
j_call: TRBJ2-7
d_call: TRBD1
cdr3_aa: CASSIFLGTAYEQYF
cdr3_nt: TGTGCCAGTAGTATTTTCTTGGGGACAGCCTACGAGCAGTACTTC

clone_size: -
v_call: TRBV19
j_call: TRBJ2-7
d_call: -
cdr3_aa: CASSKLRDGSYEQYF
cdr3_nt: TGTGCCAGTAGTAAACTCAGGGACGGAAGCTACGAGCAGTACTTC

clone_size: -
v_call: TRBV2
j_call: TRBJ2-7
d_call: -
cdr3_aa: CASSERGRAYEQYF
cdr3_nt: TGTGCCAGCAGTGAAAGGGGAAGGGCCTACGAGCAGTACTTC

clone_size: -
v_call: TRBV10-1
j_call: TRBJ2-1
d_call: -
cdr3_aa: CASSEGVPYNEQFF
cdr3_nt: TGCGCCAGCAGTGAAGGGGTCCCCTACAATGAGCAGTTCTTC

clone_size: -
v_call: TRBV4-1
j_call: TRBJ1-3
d_call: -
cdr3_aa: CASSQEVAGNTIYF
cdr3_nt: TGCGCCAGCAGCCAAGAGGTGGCCGGAAACACCATATATTTT

clone_size: medium-sized
v_call: TRBV7-2
j_call: TRBJ1-1
d_call: -
cdr3_aa: CASSLAGGRRTEAFF
cdr3_nt: TGTGCCAGCAGCTTAGCTGGGGGGCGTAGGACTGAAGCTTTCTTT

clone_size: -
v_call: TRBV27
j_call: TRBJ1-4
d_call: TRBD1
cdr3_aa: CASSPTLGQGANEKLFF
cdr3_nt: TGTGCCAGCAGTCCTACCCTCGGACAGGGAGCTAATGAAAAACTGTTTTTT

clone_size: -
v_call: TRBV19
j_call: TRBJ2-5
d_call: TRBD2
cdr3_aa: CASSIGDGGALGETQYF
cdr3_nt: TGTGCCAGTAGTATAGGGGACGGGGGGGCATTAGGGGAGACCCAGTACTTC

clone_size: -
v_call: TRBV29-1
j_call: TRBJ2-3
d_call: -
cdr3_aa: CSAGGGRGPSTDTQYF
cdr3_nt: TGCAGCGCCGGAGGGGGAAGGGGCCCTAGCACAGATACGCAGTATTTT

clone_size: -
v_call: TRBV19
j_call: TRBJ1-2
d_call: TRBD1
cdr3_aa: CASSISHQMTGSYGYTF
cdr3_nt: TGTGCCAGTAGTATAAGCCATCAAATGACAGGGTCCTATGGCTACACCTTC

clone_size: -
v_call: TRBV7-7
j_call: TRBJ1-3
d_call: -
cdr3_aa: CASSLGDSHSGNTIYF
cdr3_nt: TGTGCCAGCAGCTTGGGAGACAGTCACTCTGGAAACACCATATATTTT

clone_size: few
v_call: TRBV7-8
j_call: TRBJ1-6
d_call: -
cdr3_aa: CASTTPPNSPLHF
cdr3_nt: TGTGCCAGCACGACCCCCCCGAATTCACCCCTCCACTTT

clone_size: -
v_call: TRBV6-5
j_call: TRBJ2-7
d_call: TRBD1
cdr3_aa: CASSRDSYEQYF
cdr3_nt: TGTGCCAGCAGTAGGGACAGCTACGAGCAGTACTTC

clone_size: -
v_call: TRBV6-6
j_call: TRBJ1-1
d_call: -
cdr3_aa: CASSYNPNTEAFF
cdr3_nt: TGTGCCAGCAGTTATAACCCGAACACTGAAGCTTTCTTT

clone_size: -
v_call: TRBV10-3
j_call: TRBJ2-3
d_call: TRBD2
cdr3_aa: CAISDSEGLAGYTDTQYF
cdr3_nt: TGTGCCATCAGTGATTCGGAGGGACTAGCGGGGTACACAGATACGCAGTATTTT

clone_size: few
v_call: TRBV6-6
j_call: TRBJ1-2
d_call: -
cdr3_aa: CASSYRGQFGDGYTF
cdr3_nt: TGTGCCAGCAGTTACAGGGGACAATTCGGGGATGGCTACACCTTC

clone_size: -
v_call: TRBV19
j_call: TRBJ1-5
d_call: TRBD1
cdr3_aa: CASSPTRQGGQPQHF
cdr3_nt: TGTGCCAGTAGTCCGACCCGACAGGGGGGACAGCCCCAGCATTTT

clone_size: -
v_call: TRBV7-2
j_call: TRBJ2-7
d_call: -
cdr3_aa: CASSLGIGPYEQYF
cdr3_nt: TGTGCCAGCAGCTTAGGTATAGGCCCCTACGAGCAGTACTTC

clone_size: -
v_call: TRBV6-1
j_call: TRBJ1-5
d_call: TRBD1
cdr3_aa: CASSATRDSRRFYSNQPQHF
cdr3_nt: TGTGCCAGCAGTGCGACGCGGGACAGTCGAAGGTTTTATAGCAATCAGCCCCAGCATTTT

clone_size: few
v_call: TRBV4-1
j_call: TRBJ1-5
d_call: -
cdr3_aa: CASSQRSFSNQPQHF
cdr3_nt: TGCGCCAGCAGCCAACGGTCTTTTAGCAATCAGCCCCAGCATTTT

clone_size: -
v_call: TRBV5-6
j_call: TRBJ1-1
d_call: -
cdr3_aa: CASSLLLEVRNTEAFF
cdr3_nt: TGTGCCAGCAGCTTGCTCTTGGAAGTTCGGAACACTGAAGCTTTCTTT

clone_size: once
v_call: TRBV6-1
j_call: TRBJ1-2
d_call: TRBD1
cdr3_aa: CASSTRDRVNYGYTF
cdr3_nt: TGTGCCAGCAGTACCCGGGACAGGGTAAACTATGGCTACACCTTC

clone_size: -
v_call: TRBV27
j_call: TRBJ2-1
d_call: TRBD2
cdr3_aa: CASKLAGFYNEQFF
cdr3_nt: TGTGCCAGCAAGCTAGCGGGGTTTTACAATGAGCAGTTCTTC

clone_size: few
v_call: TRBV19
j_call: TRBJ1-1
d_call: -
cdr3_aa: CASSKLDGTSGGVTEAFF
cdr3_nt: TGTGCCAGTAGCAAATTAGACGGTACTTCGGGGGGAGTCACTGAAGCTTTCTTT

clone_size: -
v_call: TRBV19
j_call: TRBJ1-5
d_call: -
cdr3_aa: CASSSLTAQHF
cdr3_nt: TGTGCCAGTAGTAGCCTCACAGCCCAGCATTTT

clone_size: -
v_call: TRBV29-1
j_call: TRBJ2-7
d_call: -
cdr3_aa: CSVRAGQGGSYEQYF
cdr3_nt: TGCAGCGTTAGAGCGGGGCAGGGGGGTTCCTACGAGCAGTACTTC

clone_size: -
v_call: TRBV5-1
j_call: TRBJ2-1
d_call: -
cdr3_aa: CASSLGQGREQFF
cdr3_nt: TGCGCCAGCAGCTTAGGCCAGGGACGTGAGCAGTTCTTC

clone_size: -
v_call: TRBV12-2
j_call: TRBJ1-6
d_call: -
cdr3_aa: CASRSNGVSSYNSPLHF
cdr3_nt: TGTGCAAGTCGCTCGAACGGCGTCAGCTCCTATAATTCACCCCTCCACTTT

clone_size: -
v_call: TRBV6-5
j_call: TRBJ2-7
d_call: -
cdr3_aa: CAVRGAESSYEQYF
cdr3_nt: TGTGCCGTCCGAGGGGCAGAAAGCTCCTACGAGCAGTACTTC

clone_size: few
v_call: TRBV13
j_call: TRBJ2-1
d_call: TRBD1
cdr3_aa: CASSFGQGLNNEQFF
cdr3_nt: TGTGCCAGCAGCTTCGGACAGGGGTTGAACAATGAGCAGTTCTTC

clone_size: -
v_call: TRBV29-1
j_call: TRBJ2-7
d_call: TRBD1
cdr3_aa: CSVVPDRAYEQYF
cdr3_nt: TGCAGCGTTGTACCAGACAGGGCCTACGAGCAGTACTTC

clone_size: -
v_call: TRBV7-2
j_call: TRBJ1-2
d_call: -
cdr3_aa: CASSPLRSSLSYTF
cdr3_nt: TGTGCCAGCAGCCCCCTTCGGAGTTCCCTTAGCTACACCTTC

clone_size: -
v_call: TRBV7-9
j_call: TRBJ1-1
d_call: -
cdr3_aa: CASSLAFRGTEAFF
cdr3_nt: TGTGCCAGCAGCTTAGCCTTCAGGGGTACTGAAGCTTTCTTT

clone_size: -
v_call: TRBV30
j_call: TRBJ1-3
d_call: -
cdr3_aa: CASFGTSSGNTIYF
cdr3_nt: TGTGCCTCCTTTGGGACATCCTCTGGAAACACCATATATTTT

clone_size: -
v_call: TRBV4-2
j_call: TRBJ1-1
d_call: -
cdr3_aa: CASSRVPHTEAFF
cdr3_nt: TGTGCCAGCAGCAGGGTTCCGCACACTGAAGCTTTCTTT

clone_size: -
v_call: TRBV30
j_call: TRBJ1-1
d_call: -
cdr3_aa: CAWGKLVDTEAFF
cdr3_nt: TGTGCCTGGGGGAAATTGGTGGACACTGAAGCTTTCTTT

clone_size: -
v_call: TRBV25-1
j_call: TRBJ1-2
d_call: -
cdr3_aa: CASGAPFTF
cdr3_nt: TGTGCCAGCGGAGCACCTTTCACCTTC

clone_size: once
v_call: TRBV11-2
j_call: TRBJ1-1
d_call: -
cdr3_aa: CASSLLGRVGRTEAFF
cdr3_nt: TGTGCCAGCAGCTTATTGGGCAGGGTGGGACGCACTGAAGCTTTCTTT

clone_size: -
v_call: TRBV9
j_call: TRBJ1-4
d_call: TRBD1
cdr3_aa: CASSARDRVEKLFF
cdr3_nt: TGTGCCAGCAGCGCCCGGGACAGGGTGGAAAAACTGTTTTTT